This note documents a single TCR beta chain sequence. Its antigen is unidentified. Clones were sequenced by immunoSEQ multiplex PCR, and TCRdb holds only the in-frame ones, with some missing. The table has tens of thousands of clones, around 91% seen once. This record belongs to a study of graft-versus-host responses after intestinal transplantation. The specimen comprised unstimulated CD8+ T cells sorted from spleen or lymph node cells, sampled before transplant. The source is a human donor who was the organ donor for an intestinal transplant.

CDR3 nucleotides: TGTGCCAGCAGCGTGTCGTTGGGGGAGCGGGGGGCCGGCTATGGCTACACCTTC. Its translation is CASSVSLGERGAGYGYTF. The chain recombines TRBV9 with TRBJ1-2; maybe TRBD1 (6 bases). CDR1 and CDR2 (germline): SGDLS, YYNGEE. The ends were cut back, 2 bases at V and 4 bases at J, with 24 bases in the middle. The CDR3 totals 18 residues.